Here is one T cell receptor (beta chain) with its context. The germline V and J ends were trimmed by 3 bases and 1 base, with 10 bases remaining between them. Germline lookup yields CDR1 SEHNR and CDR2 FQNEAQ (reference sequence). This CDR3 comprises 14 residues. Treatment described: preoperative locoregional IRX-2 cytokine immunotherapy. Patients received preoperative, locoregional IRX-2 cytokine immunotherapy in a phase Ib study. This entry comes from a study of preoperative IRX-2 immunotherapy in early breast cancer. Produced via immunoSEQ multiplex PCR; TCRdb's table is partial and in-frame only. In the table there are roughly 62,000 clones, less than 95% of which are singletons.

The specimen was taken from a patient treated with IRX-2 immunotherapy. The sequence derives from a human donor with breast cancer. The rearrangement uses TRBV7-9 and TRBJ2-7; D perhaps matches TRBD1 (6 bases). DNA for the CDR3: TGTGCCAGCAGCTTGGTGGGGACATCCTACGAGCAGTACTTC. Protein sequence: CASSLVGTSYEQYF.